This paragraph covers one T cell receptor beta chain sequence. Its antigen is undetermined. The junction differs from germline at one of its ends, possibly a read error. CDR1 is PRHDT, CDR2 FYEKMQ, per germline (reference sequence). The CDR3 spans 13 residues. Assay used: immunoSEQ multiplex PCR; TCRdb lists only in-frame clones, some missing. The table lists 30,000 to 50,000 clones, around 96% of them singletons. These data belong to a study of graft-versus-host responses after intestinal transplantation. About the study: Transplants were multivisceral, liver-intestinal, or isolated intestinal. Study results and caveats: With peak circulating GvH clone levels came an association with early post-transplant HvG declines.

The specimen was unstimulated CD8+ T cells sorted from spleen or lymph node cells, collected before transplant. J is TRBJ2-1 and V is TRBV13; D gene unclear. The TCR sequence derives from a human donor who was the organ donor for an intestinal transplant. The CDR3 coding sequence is TGTGCCAGCAGCCTAGGGAAAATAAATGAGCAGTTCTTC. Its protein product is CASSLGKINEQFF.